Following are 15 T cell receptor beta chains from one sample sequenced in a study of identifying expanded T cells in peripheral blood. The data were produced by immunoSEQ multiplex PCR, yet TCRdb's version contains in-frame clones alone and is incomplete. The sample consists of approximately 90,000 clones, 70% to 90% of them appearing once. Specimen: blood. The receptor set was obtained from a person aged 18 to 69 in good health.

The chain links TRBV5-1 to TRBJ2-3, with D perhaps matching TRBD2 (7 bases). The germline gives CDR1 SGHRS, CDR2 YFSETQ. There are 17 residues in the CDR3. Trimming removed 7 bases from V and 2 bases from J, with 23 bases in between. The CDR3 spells CASQIRGAGAYTDTQYF. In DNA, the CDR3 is TGCGCCAGCCAAATAAGAGGGGCGGGGGCTTACACAGATACGCAGTATTTT. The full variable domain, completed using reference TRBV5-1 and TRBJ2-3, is KAGVTQTPRYLIKTRGQQVTLSCSPISGHRSVSWYQQTPGQGLQFLFEYFSETQRNKGNFPGRFSGRQFSNSRSEMNVSTLELGDSALYLCASQIRGAGAYTDTQYFGPGTRLTVL.

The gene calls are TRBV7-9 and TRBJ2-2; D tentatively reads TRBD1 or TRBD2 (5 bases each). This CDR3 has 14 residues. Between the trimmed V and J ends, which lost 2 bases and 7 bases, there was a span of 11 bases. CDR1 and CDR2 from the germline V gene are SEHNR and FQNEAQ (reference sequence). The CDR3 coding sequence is TGTGCCAGCAGCTTAATGGGGGAAGGCGGGGAGCTGTTTTTT. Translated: CASSLMGEGGELFF.

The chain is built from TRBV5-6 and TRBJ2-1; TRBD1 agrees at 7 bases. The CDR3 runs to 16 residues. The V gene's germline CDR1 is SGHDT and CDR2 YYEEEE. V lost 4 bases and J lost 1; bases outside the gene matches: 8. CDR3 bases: TGTGCCAGCAGCCTACAGGGGAGTGGGTCCTACAATGAGCAGTTCTTC. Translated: CASSLQGSGSYNEQFF.

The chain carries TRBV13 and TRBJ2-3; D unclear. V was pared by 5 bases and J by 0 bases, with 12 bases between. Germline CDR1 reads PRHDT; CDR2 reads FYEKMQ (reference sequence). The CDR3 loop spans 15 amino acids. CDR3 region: CASSPSTASTDTQYF. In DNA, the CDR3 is TGTGCCAGCAGCCCGTCGACTGCGAGCACAGATACGCAGTATTTT.

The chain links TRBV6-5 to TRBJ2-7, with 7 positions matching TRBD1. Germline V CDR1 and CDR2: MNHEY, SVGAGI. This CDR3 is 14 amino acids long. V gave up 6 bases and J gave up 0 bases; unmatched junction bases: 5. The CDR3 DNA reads TGTGCCAGCAGGGTGACAGGGATCTCCTACGAGCAGTACTTC. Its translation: CASRVTGISYEQYF.

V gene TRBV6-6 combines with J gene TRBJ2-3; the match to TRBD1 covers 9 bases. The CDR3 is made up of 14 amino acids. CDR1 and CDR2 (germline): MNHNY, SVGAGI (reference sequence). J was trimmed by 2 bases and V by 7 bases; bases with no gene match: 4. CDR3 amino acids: CASTDRGITDTQYF. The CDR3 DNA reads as TGTGCCAGCACCGACAGGGGGATCACAGATACGCAGTATTTT.

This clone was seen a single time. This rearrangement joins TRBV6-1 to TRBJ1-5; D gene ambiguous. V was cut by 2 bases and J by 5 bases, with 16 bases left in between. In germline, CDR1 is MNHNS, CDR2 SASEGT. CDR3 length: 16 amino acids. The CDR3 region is CASSESRPPRDQPQHF. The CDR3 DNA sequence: TGTGCCAGCAGTGAATCTAGACCCCCGAGGGATCAGCCCCAGCATTTT.

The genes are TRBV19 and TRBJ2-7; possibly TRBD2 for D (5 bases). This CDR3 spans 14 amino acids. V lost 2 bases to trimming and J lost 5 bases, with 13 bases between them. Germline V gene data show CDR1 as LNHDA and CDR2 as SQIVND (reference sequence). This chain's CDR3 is CASSILYGVDEQYF. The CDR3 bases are TGTGCCAGTAGTATACTTTACGGGGTAGACGAGCAGTACTTC.

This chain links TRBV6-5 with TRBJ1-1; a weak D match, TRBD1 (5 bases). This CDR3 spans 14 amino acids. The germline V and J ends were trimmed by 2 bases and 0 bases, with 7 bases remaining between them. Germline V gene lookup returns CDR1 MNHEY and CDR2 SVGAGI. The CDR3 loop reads CASSYGGVNTEAFF. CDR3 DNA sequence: TGTGCCAGCAGTTACGGAGGGGTGAACACTGAAGCTTTCTTT.

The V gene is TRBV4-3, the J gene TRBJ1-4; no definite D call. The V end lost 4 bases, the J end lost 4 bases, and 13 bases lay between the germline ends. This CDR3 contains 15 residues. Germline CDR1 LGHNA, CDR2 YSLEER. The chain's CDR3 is CASSLHGIFNEKLFF. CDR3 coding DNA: TGCGCCAGCAGCCTTCACGGCATCTTTAATGAAAAACTGTTTTTT.

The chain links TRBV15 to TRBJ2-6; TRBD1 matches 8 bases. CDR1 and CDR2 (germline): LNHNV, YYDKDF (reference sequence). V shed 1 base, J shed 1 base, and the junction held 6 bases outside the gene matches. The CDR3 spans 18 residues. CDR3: CATSRVWDRISGANVLTF. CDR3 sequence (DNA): TGTGCCACCAGCAGAGTCTGGGACAGGATTTCTGGGGCCAACGTCCTGACTTTC. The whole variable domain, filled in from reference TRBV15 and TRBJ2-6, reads DAMVIQNPRYQVTQFGKPVTLSCSQTLNHNVMYWYQQKSSQAPKLLFHYYDKDFNNEADTPDNFQSRRPNTSFCFLDIRSPGLGDTAMYLCATSRVWDRISGANVLTFGAGSRLTVL.

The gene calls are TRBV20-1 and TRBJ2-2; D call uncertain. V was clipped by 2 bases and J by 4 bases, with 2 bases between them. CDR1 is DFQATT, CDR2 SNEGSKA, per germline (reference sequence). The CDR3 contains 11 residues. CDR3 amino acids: CSARSTGELFF. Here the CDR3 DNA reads TGCAGTGCTAGAAGCACCGGGGAGCTGTTTTTT.

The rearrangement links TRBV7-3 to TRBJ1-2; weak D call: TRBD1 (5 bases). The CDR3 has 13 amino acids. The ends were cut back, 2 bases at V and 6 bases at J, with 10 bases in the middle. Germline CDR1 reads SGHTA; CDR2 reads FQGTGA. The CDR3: CASSLSAGNGYTF. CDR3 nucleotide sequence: TGTGCCAGCAGCTTATCGGCAGGGAATGGCTACACCTTC.

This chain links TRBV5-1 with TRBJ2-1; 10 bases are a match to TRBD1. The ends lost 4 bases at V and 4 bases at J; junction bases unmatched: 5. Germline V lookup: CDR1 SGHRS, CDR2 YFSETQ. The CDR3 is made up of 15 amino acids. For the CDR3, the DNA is TGCGCCAGCAGCGTCCGGGACAGGGGTTACAATGAGCAGTTCTTC. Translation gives CASSVRDRGYNEQFF.

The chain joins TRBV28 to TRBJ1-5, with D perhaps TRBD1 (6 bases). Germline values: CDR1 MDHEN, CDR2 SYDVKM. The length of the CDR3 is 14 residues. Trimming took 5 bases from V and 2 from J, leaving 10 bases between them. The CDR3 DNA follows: TGTGCCAGCAGTCCGGACAGTGGCAATCAGCCCCAGCATTTT. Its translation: CASSPDSGNQPQHF.